Sequencing of this TCR beta chain was carried out in a study of CD8 T cells in ankylosing spondylitis listed by TCRdb under 2017. Study-level background: To find TCR variants linked to disease, the study profiled T cell receptor beta repertoires in ankylosing spondylitis patients and healthy donors. The full study cohort was made up of about 24 ankylosing spondylitis patients and 108 healthy donors. Samples of peripheral blood were taken, and for ankylosing spondylitis patients, synovial fluid was collected as well.

In the case of this clonotype: Its antigen is currently not known. The input lacks base qualities; no much larger clone sits a single base away.

Results the study describes overall, beyond this receptor: The disease-linked clones showed a CD8+ phenotype and occurred at relatively low frequencies in peripheral blood. Some motif variants were previously reported in synovial fluid and blood of reactive arthritis patients, suggesting common disease-initiation mechanisms. Blood from ankylosing spondylitis patients appeared to be characterized by a TCR beta motif composed of 7 to 9 highly homologous amino acid variants. The disease-linked clones were reported to be significantly enriched in matched synovial fluid samples from ankylosing spondylitis patients.

Data came from an Illumina HiSeq 2500. Quantitative 5'-RACE with molecular barcodes was used to prepare TCR beta libraries. The authors' pipeline ran thus. A new computational method, built on a probabilistic model of VDJ rearrangement, was used to identify disease-linked TCR variants. TCRdb passed the public sequencing reads through fastp at Q25 and MiXCR, retaining productive beta sequences. Records with the same CDR3 protein are collapsed into one entry carrying the most frequent genes and DNA. These V and J calls rely on TCRdb rather than the paper's analysis. This sample has about 500,000 distinct CDR3 sequences in its table, and roughly 13% of those were observed once. 6.5% to 7% of the sample belongs to the ten largest clones. Sequencing was carried out using blood, either unsorted or a sorted T cell fraction (not recorded which). The receptor was derived from a male donor with ankylosing spondylitis.

The bases read TGTGCCAGCAGCCTGAGCGGGATGATCAATGAGCAGTTCTTC. Its translation reads: CASSLSGMINEQFF. The chain joins TRBV9 to TRBJ2-1; 7 central nucleotides agree with TRBD2. Including cysteine and phenylalanine, the CDR3 has 14 amino acids. The kept DNA is CDR3 alone, 42 bases in frame from the first base. Looking up the germline V gene yields CDR1 SGDLS and CDR2 YYNGEE. V is cut back by 4 bases and J by 6 bases, with 7 bases in the junction unmatched.